Given below is one T cell receptor (beta chain) in context. Its cognate antigen is unknown. RNA transcripts gave rise to amplified TCR beta CDR3 regions. The study used the HTBI primer set for a first-round RT-PCR of the TCR CDR3. Each CDR3 protein is one row after TCRdb ran MiXCR on the multiplex PCR reads. The profile shows 300,000 to 500,000 distinct CDR3 sequences, around 14% of them singletons. The entry originates in a study of T cells in Graves' hyperthyroidism and ophthalmopathy. Uncontrolled infections, other autoimmune diseases, pregnancy or lactation led to exclusion of patients. This CDR3 is built from 15 residues. The ends lost 3 bases at V and 4 bases at J; junction bases unmatched: 4. CDR1 is KGHDR, CDR2 SFDVKD, per germline. Study-wide findings and caveats: Most thyroid clonotypes that were expanded above 0.001 also turned up in blood.

The chain uses TRBV24-1 and TRBJ1-5; TRBD1 matches 8 bases. This TCR was sampled from a woman in her thirties with Graves' hyperthyroidism. The source material was blood. CDR3 amino acids: CATSDRQGPNQPQHF. In DNA, the CDR3 is TGTGCCACCAGTGATCGACAGGGGCCTAATCAGCCCCAGCATTTT.